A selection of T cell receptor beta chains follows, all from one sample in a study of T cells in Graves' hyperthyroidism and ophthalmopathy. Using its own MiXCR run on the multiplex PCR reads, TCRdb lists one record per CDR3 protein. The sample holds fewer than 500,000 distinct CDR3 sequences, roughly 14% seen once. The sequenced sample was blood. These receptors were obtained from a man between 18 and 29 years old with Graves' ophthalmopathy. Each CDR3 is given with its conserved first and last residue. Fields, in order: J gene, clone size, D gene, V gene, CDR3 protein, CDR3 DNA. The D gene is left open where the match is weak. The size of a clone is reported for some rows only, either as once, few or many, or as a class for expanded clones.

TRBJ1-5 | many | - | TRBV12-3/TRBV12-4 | CASSTTGGQGNQPQHF | TGTGCCAGCAGTACCACAGGAGGACAAGGCAATCAGCCCCAGCATTTT
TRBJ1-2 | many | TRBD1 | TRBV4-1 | CASSEHTGVNYGYTF | TGCGCCAGCAGCGAACATACAGGGGTAAACTATGGCTACACCTTC
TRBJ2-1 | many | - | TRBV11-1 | CASSLAVTGARNEQFF | TGTGCCAGCAGCTTAGCGGTGACGGGGGCCCGGAATGAGCAGTTCTTC
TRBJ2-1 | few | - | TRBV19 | CASSGEIGNEQFF | TGTGCCAGTAGCGGGGAAATTGGCAATGAGCAGTTCTTC
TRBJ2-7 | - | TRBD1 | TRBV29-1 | CSINGAGTGDDEQYF | TGCAGCATAAATGGGGCGGGGACAGGGGACGACGAGCAGTACTTC
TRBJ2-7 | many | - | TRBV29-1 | CSVLVGRSGYEQYF | TGCAGCGTTCTTGTCGGGAGATCTGGCTACGAGCAGTACTTC
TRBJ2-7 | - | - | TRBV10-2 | CASRAGGAEQYF | TGCGCCAGCAGGGCTGGGGGGGCCGAGCAGTACTTC
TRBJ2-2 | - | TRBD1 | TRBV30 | CASQPGQANTGELFF | TGTGCCTCCCAACCCGGACAGGCGAACACCGGGGAGCTGTTTTTT
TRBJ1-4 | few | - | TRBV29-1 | CSVADTNEKLFF | TGCAGCGTTGCGGACACTAATGAAAAACTGTTTTTT
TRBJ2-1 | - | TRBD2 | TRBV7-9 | CASTRGFNEQFF | TGTGCCAGCACGCGGGGGTTTAATGAGCAGTTCTTC
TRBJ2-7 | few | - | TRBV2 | CASNRLGADSYEQYF | TGTGCCAGCAACAGGCTCGGAGCGGACTCCTACGAGCAGTACTTC
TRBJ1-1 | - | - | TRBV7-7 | CASPIAEQLNTEAFF | TGTGCCAGCCCTATAGCAGAACAATTGAACACTGAAGCTTTCTTT
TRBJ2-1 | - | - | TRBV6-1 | CASSERSGLSYNEQFF | TGTGCCAGCAGTGAACGGAGCGGACTCTCCTACAATGAGCAGTTCTTC
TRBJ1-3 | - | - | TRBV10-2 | CASVEDAASGNTIYF | TGCGCCAGCGTGGAAGACGCCGCTTCTGGAAACACCATATATTTT
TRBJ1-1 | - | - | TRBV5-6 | CASSHGGVGAFF | TGTGCCAGCAGCCATGGGGGGGTAGGAGCTTTCTTT
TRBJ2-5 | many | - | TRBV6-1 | CASTRGGKTQYF | TGTGCCAGCACAAGGGGAGGCAAGACCCAGTACTTC
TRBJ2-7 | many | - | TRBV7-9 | CASSSTYEQYF | TGTGCCAGCAGCTCCACCTACGAGCAGTACTTC
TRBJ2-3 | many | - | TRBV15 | CATSRDLASTDTQYF | TGTGCCACCAGCAGAGATCTTGCTAGCACAGATACGCAGTATTTT
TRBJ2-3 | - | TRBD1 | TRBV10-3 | CAIGQGQGGNTQYF | TGTGCCATCGGGCAGGGACAGGGTGGGAATACGCAGTATTTT
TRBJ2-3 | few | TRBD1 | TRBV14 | CASSPDRGWTDTQYF | TGTGCCAGCAGCCCAGACAGGGGATGGACAGATACGCAGTATTTT
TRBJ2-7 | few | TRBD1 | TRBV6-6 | CASSYLRLRDRAYEQYF | TGTGCCAGCAGTTACTTAAGACTACGGGACAGGGCCTACGAGCAGTACTTC